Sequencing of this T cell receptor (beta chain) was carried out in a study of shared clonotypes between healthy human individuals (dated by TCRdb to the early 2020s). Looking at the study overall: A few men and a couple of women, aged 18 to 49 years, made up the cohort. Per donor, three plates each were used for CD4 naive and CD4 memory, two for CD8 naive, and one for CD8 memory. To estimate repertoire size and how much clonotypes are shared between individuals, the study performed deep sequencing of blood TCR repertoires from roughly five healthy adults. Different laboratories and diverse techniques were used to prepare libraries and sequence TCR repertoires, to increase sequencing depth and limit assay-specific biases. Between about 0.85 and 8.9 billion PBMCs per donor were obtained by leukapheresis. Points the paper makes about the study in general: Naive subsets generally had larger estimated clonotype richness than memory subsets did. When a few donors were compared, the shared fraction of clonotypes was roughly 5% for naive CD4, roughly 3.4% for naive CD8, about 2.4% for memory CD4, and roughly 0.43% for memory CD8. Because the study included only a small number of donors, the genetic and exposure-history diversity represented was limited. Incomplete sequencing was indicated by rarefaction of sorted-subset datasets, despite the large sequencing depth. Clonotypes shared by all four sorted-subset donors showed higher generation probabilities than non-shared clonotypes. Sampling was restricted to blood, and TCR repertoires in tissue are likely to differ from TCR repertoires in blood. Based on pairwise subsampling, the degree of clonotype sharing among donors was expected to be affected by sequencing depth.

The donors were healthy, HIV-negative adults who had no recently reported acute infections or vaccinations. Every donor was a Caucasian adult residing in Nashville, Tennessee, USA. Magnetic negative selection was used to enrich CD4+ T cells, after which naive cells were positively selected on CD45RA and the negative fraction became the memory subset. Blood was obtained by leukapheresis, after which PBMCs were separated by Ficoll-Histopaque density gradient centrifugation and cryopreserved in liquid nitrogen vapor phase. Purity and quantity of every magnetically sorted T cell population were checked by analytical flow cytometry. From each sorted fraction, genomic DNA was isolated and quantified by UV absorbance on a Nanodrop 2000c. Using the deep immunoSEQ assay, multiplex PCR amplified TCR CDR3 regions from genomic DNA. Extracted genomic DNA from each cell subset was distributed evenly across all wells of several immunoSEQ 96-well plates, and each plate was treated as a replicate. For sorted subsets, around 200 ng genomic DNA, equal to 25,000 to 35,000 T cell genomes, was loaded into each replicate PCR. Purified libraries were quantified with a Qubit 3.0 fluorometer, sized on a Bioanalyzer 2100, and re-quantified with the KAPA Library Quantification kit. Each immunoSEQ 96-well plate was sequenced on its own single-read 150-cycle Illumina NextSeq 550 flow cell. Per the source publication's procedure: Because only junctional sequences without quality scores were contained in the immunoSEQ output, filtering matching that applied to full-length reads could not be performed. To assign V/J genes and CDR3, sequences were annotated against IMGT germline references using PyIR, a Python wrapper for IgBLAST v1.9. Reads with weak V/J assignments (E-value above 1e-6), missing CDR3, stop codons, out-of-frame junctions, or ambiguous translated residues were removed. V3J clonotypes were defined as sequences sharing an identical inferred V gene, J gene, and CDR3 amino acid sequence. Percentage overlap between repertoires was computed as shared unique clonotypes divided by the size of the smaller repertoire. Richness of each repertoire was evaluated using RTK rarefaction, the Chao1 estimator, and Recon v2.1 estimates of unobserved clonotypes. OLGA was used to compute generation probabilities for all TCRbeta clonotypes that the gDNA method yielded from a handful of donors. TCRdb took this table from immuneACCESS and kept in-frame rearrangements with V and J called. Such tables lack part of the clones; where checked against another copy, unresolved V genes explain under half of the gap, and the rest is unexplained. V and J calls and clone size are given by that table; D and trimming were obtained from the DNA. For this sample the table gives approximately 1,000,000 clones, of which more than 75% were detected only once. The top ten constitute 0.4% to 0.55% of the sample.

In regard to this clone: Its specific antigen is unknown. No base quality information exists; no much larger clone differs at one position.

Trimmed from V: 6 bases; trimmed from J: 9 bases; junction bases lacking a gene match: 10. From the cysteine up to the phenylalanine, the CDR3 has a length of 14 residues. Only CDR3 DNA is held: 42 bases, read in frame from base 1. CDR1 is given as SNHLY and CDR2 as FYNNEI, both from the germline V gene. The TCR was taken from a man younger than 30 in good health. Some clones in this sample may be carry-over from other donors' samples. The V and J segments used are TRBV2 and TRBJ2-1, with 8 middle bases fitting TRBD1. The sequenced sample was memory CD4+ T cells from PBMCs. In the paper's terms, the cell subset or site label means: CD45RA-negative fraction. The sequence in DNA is TGTGCCAGCAGCACCGTAGGGACAGGCAGTGAGCAGTTCTTC. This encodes CASSTVGTGSEQFF. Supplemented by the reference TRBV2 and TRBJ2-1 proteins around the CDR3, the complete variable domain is EPEVTQTPSHQVTQMGQEVILRCVPISNHLYFYWYRQILGQKVEFLVSFYNNEISEKSEIFDDQFSVERPDGSNFTLKIRSTKLEDSAMYFCASSTVGTGSEQFFGPGTRLTVL.